The T cell receptor (beta chain) described here comes from a study of blood T cell repertoires in COVID-19. Looking at the study overall: From the United States, Italy and Spain came samples of acute and convalescent COVID-19.

Produced via immunoSEQ multiplex PCR; TCRdb's table is partial and in-frame only. The repertoire holds 210,000 or so clones, with roughly 86% as singletons. Germline V CDR1 and CDR2: SEHNR, FQNEAQ (reference sequence). The CDR3 loop spans 15 amino acids. The trim removed 6 bases at V and 2 bases at J, leaving 7 bases unmatched. The origin of this receptor is a woman between 55 and 75 years old with acute or convalescent COVID-19. The chain employs TRBV7-9 and TRBJ2-3, with 8 positions matching TRBD1. The sequencing sample was made of peripheral blood. CDR3 coding DNA: TGTGCCAGCAGAACCGGGACAGGAATCACAGATACGCAGTATTTT. Its protein product is CASRTGTGITDTQYF.